The present T cell receptor (beta chain) was sequenced within a study of blood T cell repertoires in COVID-19. In the original workflow: Amplification from reference gene primers served as the basis for estimated nucleated cell counts. Data came from immunoSEQ multiplex PCR; TCRdb stores just in-frame clones and leaves some out. Clone size and V and J calls were adopted from that table, with D and trimming inferred from the DNA. The table records 200,000 to 250,000 clones, roughly 89% of them present only once. The germline V and J ends were trimmed by 5 bases and 7 bases, with 15 bases remaining between them. The CDR3 runs 14 residues. The germline V gene has CDR1 SGHTA and CDR2 FQGNSA.

The clonotype originates from a middle-aged woman who had recovered from COVID-19. Sequencing input: PBMCs or T cells enriched from blood (not recorded which). The chain couples TRBV7-2 to TRBJ2-1; tentative D call: TRBD2 (5 bases). The CDR3 DNA sequence: TGTGCCAGCAGCCAAGGACTGATTGGGAATGAGCAGTTCTTC. Protein sequence: CASSQGLIGNEQFF.